This TCR beta chain is drawn from a study of CD8+ T cells in alopecia areata. Findings of the study overall: Sharing of TCRs across patients appeared less clear than in mice, possibly for HLA-related reasons. Normal scalp showed lower clonality than lesional scalp, especially alopecia totalis/universalis.

Sorting from PBMCs produced CD4+ and CD8+ T cells. As for this clone: Antigen: not known.

The sequencing template was cDNA reverse transcribed from extracted RNA. Sequencing used immunoSEQ multiplex PCR; TCRdb keeps in-frame clones, though not all of them. The table has about 140,000 clones, approximately 60% seen once. The CDR3 is 13 amino acids. Germline V gene data show CDR1 as MNHNS and CDR2 as SASEGT. With 7 bases removed from V and 6 bases from J, the gap between germline ends came to 16 bases. The sequencing input was CD8+ T cells sorted from blood. This receptor was identified in a human donor in good health. The chain has TRBV6-1 and TRBJ2-7; D is perhaps TRBD2 (5 bases). CDR3 loop: CASMSGPVAEQYF. The CDR3 DNA is TGTGCCAGCATGAGCGGCCCAGTCGCCGAGCAGTACTTC.